Here is one TCR beta chain with its context. The antigen is not known. The data are from a study of graft-versus-host responses after intestinal transplantation. Study-wide background: Recipients had multivisceral, liver-intestinal, or isolated intestinal transplants. Study-level points and caveats: In recipient marrow, GvH clones were found, and some appeared first in ileum or blood.

Using immunoSEQ multiplex PCR, the repertoire was profiled, and TCRdb retains in-frame clones only, with some absent. The sample records around 88,000 clones, roughly four fifths being singletons. The material sequenced was unstimulated CD8+ T cells sorted from spleen or lymph node cells, taken before intestinal transplant. This receptor was obtained from a human donor who received an intestinal transplant.

CDR3 protein: CASTGGRSYEQYF. In DNA, the CDR3 is TGTGCCAGTACAGGGGGCCGGTCCTACGAGCAGTACTTC. The chain has TRBV2 and TRBJ2-7; the match to TRBD1 covers 9 bases. V was clipped by 9 bases and J by 1 base; unmatched bases: 4. The CDR3 runs to 13 residues. CDR1 is SNHLY, CDR2 FYNNEI, per germline.